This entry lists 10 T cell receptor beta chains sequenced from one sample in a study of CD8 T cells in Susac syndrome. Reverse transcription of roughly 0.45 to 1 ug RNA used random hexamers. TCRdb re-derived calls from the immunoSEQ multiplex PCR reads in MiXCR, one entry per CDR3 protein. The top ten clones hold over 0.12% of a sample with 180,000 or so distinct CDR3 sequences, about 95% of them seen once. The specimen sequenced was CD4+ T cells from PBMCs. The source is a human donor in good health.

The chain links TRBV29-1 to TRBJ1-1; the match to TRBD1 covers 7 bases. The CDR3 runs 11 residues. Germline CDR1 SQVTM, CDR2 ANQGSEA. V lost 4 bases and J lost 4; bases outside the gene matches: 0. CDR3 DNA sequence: TGCAGCGTTGGGGACAGCACTGAAGCTTTCTTT. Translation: CSVGDSTEAFF.

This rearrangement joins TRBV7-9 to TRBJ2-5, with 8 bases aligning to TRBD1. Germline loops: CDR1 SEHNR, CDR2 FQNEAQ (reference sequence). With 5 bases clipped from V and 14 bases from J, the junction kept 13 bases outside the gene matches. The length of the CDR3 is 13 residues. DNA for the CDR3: TGTGCCAGCAGCCCTCGGGACAGGCGTGAAGGTTACTTC. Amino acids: CASSPRDRREGYF.

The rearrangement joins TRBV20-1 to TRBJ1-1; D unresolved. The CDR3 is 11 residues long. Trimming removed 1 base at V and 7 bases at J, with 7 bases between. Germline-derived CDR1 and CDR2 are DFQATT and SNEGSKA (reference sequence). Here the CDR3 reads CSARVGVEAFF. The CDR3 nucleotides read TGCAGTGCTAGAGTGGGAGTTGAAGCTTTCTTT.

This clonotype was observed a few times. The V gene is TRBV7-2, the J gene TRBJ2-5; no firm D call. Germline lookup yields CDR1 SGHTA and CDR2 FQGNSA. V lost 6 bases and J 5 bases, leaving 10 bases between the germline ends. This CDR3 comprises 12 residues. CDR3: CASSPSFETQYF. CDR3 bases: TGTGCCAGCAGTCCGTCCTTCGAGACCCAGTACTTC.

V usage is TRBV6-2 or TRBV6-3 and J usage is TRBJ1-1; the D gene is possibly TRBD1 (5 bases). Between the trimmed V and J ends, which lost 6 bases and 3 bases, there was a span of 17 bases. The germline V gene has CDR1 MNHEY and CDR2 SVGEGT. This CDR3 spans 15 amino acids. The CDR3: CASRLFRVKDTEAFF. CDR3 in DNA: TGTGCCAGCAGACTTTTCAGGGTTAAGGACACTGAAGCTTTCTTT.

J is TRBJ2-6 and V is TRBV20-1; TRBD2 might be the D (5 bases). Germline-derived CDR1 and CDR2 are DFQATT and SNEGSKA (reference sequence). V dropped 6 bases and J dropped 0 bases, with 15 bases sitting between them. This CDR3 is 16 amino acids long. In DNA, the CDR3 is TGCAGTGCCTCCGGGATCTCGCGCTCTGGGGCCAACGTCCTGACTTTC. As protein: CSASGISRSGANVLTF.

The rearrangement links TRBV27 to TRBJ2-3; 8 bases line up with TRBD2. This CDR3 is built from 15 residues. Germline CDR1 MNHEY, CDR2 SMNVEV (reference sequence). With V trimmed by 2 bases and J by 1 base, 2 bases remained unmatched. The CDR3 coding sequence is TGTGCCAGCAGTTTACGGCGGGGGGGCACAGATACGCAGTATTTT. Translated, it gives CASSLRRGGTDTQYF.

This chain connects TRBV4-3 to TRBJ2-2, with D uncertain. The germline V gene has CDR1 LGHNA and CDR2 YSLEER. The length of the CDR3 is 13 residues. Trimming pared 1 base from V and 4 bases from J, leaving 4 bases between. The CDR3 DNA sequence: TGCGCCAGCAGCCAAGGAACCACCGGGGAGCTGTTTTTT. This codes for CASSQGTTGELFF.

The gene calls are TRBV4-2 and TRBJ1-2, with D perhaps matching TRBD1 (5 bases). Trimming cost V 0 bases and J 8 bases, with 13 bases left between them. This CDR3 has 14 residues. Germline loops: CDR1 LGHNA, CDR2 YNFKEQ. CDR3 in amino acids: CASSQDTGRGGYTF. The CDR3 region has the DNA TGTGCCAGCAGCCAAGATACGGGGCGAGGGGGCTACACCTTC.

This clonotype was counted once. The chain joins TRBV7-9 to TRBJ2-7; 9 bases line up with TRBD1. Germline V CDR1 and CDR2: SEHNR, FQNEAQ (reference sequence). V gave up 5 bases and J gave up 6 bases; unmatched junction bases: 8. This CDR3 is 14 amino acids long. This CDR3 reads CASSAGQGGSEQYF. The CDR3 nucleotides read TGTGCCAGCAGCGCGGGACAGGGAGGCAGCGAGCAGTACTTC.